Listed below are T cell receptor beta chains from one sample, sequenced in a study of blood T cell repertoires in COVID-19. Some clones are missing from TCRdb's copy, which holds only in-frame ones; the method was immunoSEQ multiplex PCR. The sample holds 300,000 to 450,000 clones, 88% seen once. Input material: PBMCs or T cells enriched from blood (not recorded which). These receptor sequences come from a woman aged 18-29 years who had recovered from COVID-19. Each CDR3 is given with its conserved first and last residue.

J	V	CDR3
TRBJ2-6	TRBV7-9	CASSLGQGTGANVLTF
TRBJ1-5	TRBV6-1	CASSEGGTGYQPQHF
TRBJ2-4	TRBV7-9	CASGWAAAKNIQYF
TRBJ1-1	TRBV14	CASSQDTGAVVSTEAFF
TRBJ1-5	TRBV28	CASSVQGAVRVDQPQHF
TRBJ2-3	TRBV10-2	CAGRTASDTDTQYF
TRBJ1-2	TRBV12-3/TRBV12-4	CASSQGTYYGYTF
TRBJ2-1	TRBV11-2	CASSLLDGGGAGEQFF
TRBJ2-3	TRBV4-2	CASSQDSGGTDTQYF
TRBJ2-3	TRBV4-1	CASSQGGGIGLTSTDTQYF
TRBJ1-2	TRBV30	CAWSVAQPYGYTF
TRBJ1-1	TRBV28	CASRIGQNTEAFF
TRBJ1-5	TRBV29-1	CSVGDREAQPQHF
TRBJ1-3	TRBV12-5	CASGLDRAGNTIYF
TRBJ1-2	TRBV6-5	CASRGQGRYGYTF
TRBJ2-4	TRBV5-8	CASSLERASLMAKNIQYF
TRBJ2-1	TRBV5-1	CASSLSAPGSEQFF
TRBJ1-1	TRBV6-1	CASSEAWGGGTEAFF
TRBJ2-1	TRBV27	CASSLTGTLYNEQFF
TRBJ1-1	TRBV5-1	CASSLDTGITEAFF
TRBJ1-6	TRBV4-1	CASTIGDRGMSPLHF
TRBJ2-5	TRBV27	CASSLDGTGGAGRQETQYF
TRBJ1-1	TRBV11-2	CASSLGTGQGKSDTEAFF
TRBJ2-4	TRBV2	CASRNEAGVKNIQYF
TRBJ2-2	TRBV2	CASRDRGNTGELFF
TRBJ2-1	TRBV11-2	CASSSRSGRGLYNEQFF
TRBJ2-2	TRBV28	CASSPTGTSRAGELFF
TRBJ2-1	TRBV4-1	CASSQTPGLNNEQFF
TRBJ1-2	TRBV30	CAWTAPGQGVGQNGYTF
TRBJ1-2	TRBV13	CASGFRGRDYGYTF
TRBJ2-7	TRBV6-5	CAIPRDRAYEQYF
TRBJ1-2	TRBV6-1	CASSEVEGQNGYTF
TRBJ2-6	TRBV6-5	CASRPQGSGANVLTF
TRBJ1-6	TRBV3-1/TRBV3-2	CASSQGRGGVNSYNSPLHF
TRBJ1-4	TRBV5-4	CASSPRGLPNEKLFF
TRBJ1-5	TRBV19	CASMKGGLDLPQHF
TRBJ1-1	TRBV4-1	CASSRTGQTEAFF
TRBJ1-2	TRBV7-2	CASSLDVREGSSFGYTF
TRBJ1-2	TRBV29-1	CSGLGQGIGYTF
TRBJ1-6	TRBV19	CASSTMTGAHSPLHF
TRBJ1-1	TRBV19	CASKWGELNTEAFF
TRBJ2-5	TRBV7-8	CASSFRGSPGETQYF
TRBJ1-1	TRBV9	CASSLEMNTEAFF
TRBJ1-1	TRBV5-1	CASSRQRNTEAFF
TRBJ2-3	TRBV5-6	CASSSKLAGDTDTQYF
TRBJ2-7	TRBV7-8	CASSLLRGGPYEQYF
TRBJ2-7	TRBV12-3/TRBV12-4	CASSLSQGLRQYF
TRBJ2-1	TRBV30	CGSFGGAYNEQFF
TRBJ1-3	TRBV9	CASSVDHGGAGNTIYF
TRBJ2-1	TRBV6-5	CASSYGTGEWNEQFF
TRBJ2-7	TRBV21-1	CASSPYEDTYEQYF
TRBJ1-6	TRBV2	CASERTGNNSPLHF
TRBJ1-5	TRBV10-2	CASSENTVQPQHF
TRBJ1-5	TRBV5-4	CASSPDPPGIGSNQPQHF
TRBJ2-2	TRBV7-2	CASSLPSGGLGELFF
TRBJ1-4	TRBV6-2/TRBV6-3	CASSSYRDSPTNEKLFF
TRBJ2-1	TRBV7-3	CASSLTGATYNEQFF